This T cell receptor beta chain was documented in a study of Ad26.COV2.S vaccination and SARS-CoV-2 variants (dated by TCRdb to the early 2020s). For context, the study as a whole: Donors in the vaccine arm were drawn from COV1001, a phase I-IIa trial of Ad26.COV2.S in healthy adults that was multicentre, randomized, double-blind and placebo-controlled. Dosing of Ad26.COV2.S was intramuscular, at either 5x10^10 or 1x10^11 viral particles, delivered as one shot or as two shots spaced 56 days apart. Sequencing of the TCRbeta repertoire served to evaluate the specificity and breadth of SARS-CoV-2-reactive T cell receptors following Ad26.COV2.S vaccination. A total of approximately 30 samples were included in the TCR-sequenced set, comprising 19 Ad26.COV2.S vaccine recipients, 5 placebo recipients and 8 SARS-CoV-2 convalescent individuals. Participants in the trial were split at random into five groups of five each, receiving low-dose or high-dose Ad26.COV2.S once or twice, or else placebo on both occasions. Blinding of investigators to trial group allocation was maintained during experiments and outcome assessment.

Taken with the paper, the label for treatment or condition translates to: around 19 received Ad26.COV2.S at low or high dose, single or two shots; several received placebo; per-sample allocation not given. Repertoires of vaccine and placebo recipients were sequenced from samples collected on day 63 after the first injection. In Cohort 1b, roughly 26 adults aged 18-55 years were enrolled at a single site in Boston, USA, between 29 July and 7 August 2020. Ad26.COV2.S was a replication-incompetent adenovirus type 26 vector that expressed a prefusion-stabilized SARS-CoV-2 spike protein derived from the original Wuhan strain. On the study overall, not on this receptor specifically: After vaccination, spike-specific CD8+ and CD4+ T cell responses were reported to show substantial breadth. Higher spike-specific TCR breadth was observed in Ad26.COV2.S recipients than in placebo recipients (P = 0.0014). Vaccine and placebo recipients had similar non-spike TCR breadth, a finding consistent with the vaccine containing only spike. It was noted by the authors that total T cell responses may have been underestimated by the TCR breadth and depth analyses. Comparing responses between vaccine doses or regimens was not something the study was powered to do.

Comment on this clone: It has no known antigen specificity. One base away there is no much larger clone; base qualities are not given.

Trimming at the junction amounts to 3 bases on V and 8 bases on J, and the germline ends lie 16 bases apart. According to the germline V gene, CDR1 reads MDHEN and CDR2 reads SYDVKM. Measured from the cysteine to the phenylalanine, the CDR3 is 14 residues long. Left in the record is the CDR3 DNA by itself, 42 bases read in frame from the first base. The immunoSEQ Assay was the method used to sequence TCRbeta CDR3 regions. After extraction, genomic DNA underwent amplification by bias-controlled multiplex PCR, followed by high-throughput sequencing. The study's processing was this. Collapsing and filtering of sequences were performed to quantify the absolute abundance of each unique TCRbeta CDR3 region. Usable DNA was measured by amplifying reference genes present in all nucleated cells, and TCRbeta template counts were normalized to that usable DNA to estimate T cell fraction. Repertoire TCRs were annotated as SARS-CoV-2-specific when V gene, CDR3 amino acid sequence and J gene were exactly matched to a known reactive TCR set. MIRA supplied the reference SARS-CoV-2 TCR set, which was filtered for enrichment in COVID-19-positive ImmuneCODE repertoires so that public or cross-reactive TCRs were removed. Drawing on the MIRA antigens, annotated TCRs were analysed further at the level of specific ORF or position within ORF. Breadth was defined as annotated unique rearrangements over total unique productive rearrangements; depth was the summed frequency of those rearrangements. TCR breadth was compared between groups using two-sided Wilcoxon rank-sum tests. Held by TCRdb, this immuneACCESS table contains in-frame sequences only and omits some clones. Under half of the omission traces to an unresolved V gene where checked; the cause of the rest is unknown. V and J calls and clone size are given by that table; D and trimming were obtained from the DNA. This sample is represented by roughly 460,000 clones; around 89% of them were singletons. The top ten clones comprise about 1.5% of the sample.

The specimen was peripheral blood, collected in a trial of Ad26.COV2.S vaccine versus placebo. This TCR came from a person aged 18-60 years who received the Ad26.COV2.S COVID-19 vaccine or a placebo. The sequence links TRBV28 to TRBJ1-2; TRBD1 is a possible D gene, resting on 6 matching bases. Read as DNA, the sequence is TGTGCCAGCAGTTTTCGAGGGATGGGGGGCGGCTACACCTTC. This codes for CASSFRGMGGGYTF.